This TCR beta chain was captured by sequencing in a study of T-cell memory formation after mild COVID-19. Study-level results: CD4+ bias marked clones expanding day 15 to 37, unlike balanced contracting clones.

Trimming shortened V by 5 bases and J by 3 bases, and 15 bases separated the two germline ends. The CDR3 has 15 amino acids. Germline CDR1 is PRHDT and CDR2 is FYEKMQ (reference sequence). The table lists this clonotype with a few counts. Antigen unknown. Each CDR3 protein gets one entry after TCRdb re-called the 5' RACE reads with MiXCR. This table holds about 430,000 distinct CDR3 sequences, 24% found once. The gene calls are TRBV13 and TRBJ2-3; D gene uncertain. The receptor was isolated from an adult woman who had mild COVID-19 (a few samples of this study predate the infection). Cell type and time point are not known. Sample: PBMCs or a T cell subset sorted from them (not recorded which). This chain's CDR3 is CASSPSVRATDTQYF. CDR3 nucleotide sequence: TGTGCCAGCAGCCCCTCGGTCCGTGCAACAGATACGCAGTATTTT.